This T cell receptor (beta chain) was sequenced during a study of blood T cell repertoires in COVID-19. The germline V and J ends were trimmed by 5 bases and 3 bases, with 11 bases remaining between them. CDR1 is ENHRY and CDR2 is SYGVKD in the germline V gene. The CDR3 runs to 13 residues. TCRdb keeps only in-frame clones here, not all; method: immunoSEQ multiplex PCR. The sample lists 150,000 or so clones, about 75% seen once, with around 2.9% in the top ten. Researchers sorted participants into cohorts using their self-reported clinical history. Symptom resolution, clearance, or two negative PCRs marked the recovered donors of Cohort 3.

This sequence originates from a woman in her fifties or sixties who had recovered from COVID-19. The V call is TRBV10-3, the J call TRBJ2-7, with a tentative D call TRBD1 (6 bases). Source material: PBMCs or T cells enriched from blood (not recorded which). The CDR3 loop reads CAISLDRFYEQYF. In DNA form, the CDR3 reads TGTGCCATCAGTCTGGACAGATTCTACGAGCAGTACTTC.